The present TCR beta chain was sequenced within a study of T cells after yellow fever vaccination. Universal primer sites and UMIs were introduced during 5'RACE template-switching synthesis of TCR cDNA. TCRdb reprocessed the 5' RACE reads with MiXCR, giving one entry per CDR3 protein. The sample has approximately 260,000 distinct CDR3 sequences, around 4.9% seen once. This sequence was found in a man between 18 and 29 years old who received the YFV17D yellow fever vaccine. The specimen was CD4+ T cells sorted from PBMCs, collected on the day of the yellow fever booster vaccination.

The CDR3 DNA reads TGTGCCACCCATCACGTCGAATCCTACGAGCAGTACTTC. The encoded protein is CATHHVESYEQYF. V and J are TRBV12-3 or TRBV12-4 and TRBJ2-7; D gene ambiguous. Trimming cost V 10 bases and J 1 base, with 14 bases left between them. This CDR3 has 13 residues.